These 13 T cell receptor beta chains originate from one sample sequenced in a study of Siglec-9 on CD8 T cells in melanoma. Here immunoSEQ multiplex PCR was the method, and the copy in TCRdb shows in-frame clones only, minus some. The data show 25,000 to 30,000 clones, with 80% seen just once and 5.8% held by the top ten. What was sequenced was Siglec-9- CD8+ T cells sorted from blood. These receptors were collected from a human donor in good health.

Written as DNA, the CDR3 is TGTGCCAGCAGTTTTGATTACAGGGGGAACACTGAAGCTTTCTTT. Translation: CASSFDYRGNTEAFF. V usage is TRBV27 and J usage is TRBJ1-1; TRBD1 agrees at 7 bases. Germline V lookup: CDR1 MNHEY, CDR2 SMNVEV (reference sequence). The CDR3 extends over 15 amino acids. J gave up 1 base and V 3 bases, and 5 bases lay outside the gene matches.

The V and J genes are TRBV6-5 and TRBJ2-1, with D perhaps TRBD2 (6 bases). The germline gives CDR1 MNHEY, CDR2 SVGAGI. The CDR3 has 15 amino acids. V gave up 7 bases and J gave up 0 bases, with 13 bases separating them. CDR3 amino acids: CASTWGVSSYNEQFF. The CDR3, as DNA: TGTGCCAGCACCTGGGGGGTGAGCTCCTACAATGAGCAGTTCTTC.

The V gene is TRBV19, the J gene TRBJ2-3; D not certain. CDR3 length: 13 amino acids. From germline, CDR1 is LNHDA and CDR2 SQIVND (reference sequence). The germline V and J ends were trimmed by 3 bases and 6 bases, with 10 bases remaining between them. The CDR3 DNA reads TGTGCCAGTAGTATTGTAAGTTCGGATACGCAGTATTTT. Residues: CASSIVSSDTQYF.

This clone was counted a single time. The germline gene is not matched at one end of the junction; a read error may be the cause. The V call is TRBV19, the J call TRBJ2-5; tentatively, D is TRBD1 or TRBD2 (7 bases each). CDR3 length: 16 residues. Germline values: CDR1 LNHDA, CDR2 SQIVND (reference sequence). As DNA, the CDR3 is TGTGCCAGTAGTAAAACAGGGGAGGGGTACCAGGAGACCCAGTACTTC. Its translation is CASSKTGEGYQETQYF.

The chain uses TRBV19 and TRBJ2-1; D possibly corresponds to TRBD2 (7 bases). The CDR3 contains 16 residues. V lost 3 bases to trimming and J lost 6 bases, with 18 bases between them. CDR1 is LNHDA and CDR2 is SQIVND in the germline V gene (reference sequence). The CDR3 DNA reads TGTGCCAGTAGTATGGGGGCGGGAGCATATTCCAATGAGCAGTTCTTC. Amino acid sequence: CASSMGAGAYSNEQFF.

This chain links TRBV27 with TRBJ2-3; D is ambiguous. This CDR3 has 13 amino acids. CDR1 is MNHEY, CDR2 SMNVEV, per germline (reference sequence). The V end lost 1 base, the J end lost 6 bases, and 8 bases lay between the germline ends. DNA for the CDR3: TGTGCCAGCAGTTTATACCCCGGGGATACGCAGTATTTT. Protein sequence: CASSLYPGDTQYF.

CDR3 sequence: CASSLSGGALDTQYF. For the CDR3, the DNA is TGTGCCAGCAGCTTAAGCGGGGGGGCCTTAGATACGCAGTATTTT. The rearrangement joins TRBV7-3 to TRBJ2-3, with 9 bases fitting TRBD2. Germline CDR1 is SGHTA and CDR2 is FQGTGA. J gave up 5 bases and V 1 base, and 4 bases lay outside the gene matches. The CDR3 extends over 15 amino acids.

About this clone: One end of the junction fails to match germline, which may point to a read error. The chain combines TRBV13 with TRBJ1-3, with 7 bases lining up with TRBD1. The CDR3 is made up of 13 amino acids. Per germline, CDR1 PRHDT and CDR2 FYEKMQ (reference sequence). In nucleotides, the CDR3 is TGTGCCAGCAGCCGGGACAGTGGAGACACCATATATTTT. It codes for CASSRDSGDTIYF.

The count of this clone is one. This chain joins TRBV18 and TRBJ1-5; weak D call: TRBD1 (5 bases). From germline, CDR1 is KGHSH and CDR2 LQKENI. CDR3 length: 15 residues. V shed 0 bases and J shed 7 bases, with 13 bases lying between them. The CDR3 DNA reads TGTGCCAGCTCACCACCATCAGGGATGGAGCAGCCCCAGCATTTT. It specifies CASSPPSGMEQPQHF.

The chain has TRBV9 and TRBJ1-6, with 8 nucleotides matching TRBD1. Germline V gives CDR1 SGDLS, CDR2 YYNGEE. The CDR3 contains 16 residues. V lost 4 bases and J lost 2; bases outside the gene matches: 5. For the CDR3, the DNA is TGTGCCAGCAGCTCGACAGGGGAGACCTATAATTCACCCCTCCACTTT. Translated: CASSSTGETYNSPLHF.

The rearrangement joins TRBV7-2 to TRBJ2-1; the match to TRBD1 covers 7 bases. Germline V lookup: CDR1 SGHTA, CDR2 FQGNSA. Trimming took 0 bases from V and 2 from J; bases not matched to a gene: 13. The CDR3 consists of 19 residues. CDR3 protein: CASSLAFSPNRGTYNEQFF. The CDR3 DNA reads TGTGCCAGCAGCTTAGCCTTTAGCCCGAACAGGGGCACCTACAATGAGCAGTTCTTC.

As to this clone: One junction end does not reproduce the germline sequence, and a read error may be involved. The J gene is TRBJ1-5, the V gene TRBV19, with D unclear. Germline loops: CDR1 LNHDA, CDR2 SQIVND (reference sequence). The CDR3 is made up of 13 amino acids. The CDR3 DNA is TGTGCCAGTAGCATAGGGCCGGGTCAGCCCCAGCATTTT. Amino acid sequence: CASSIGPGQPQHF.

J is TRBJ2-1 and V is TRBV15; TRBD1 agrees at 8 bases. Trimming at V came to 5 bases and at J to 5 bases, leaving 11 bases not matched to a gene. The CDR3 totals 16 residues. The germline gives CDR1 LNHNV, CDR2 YYDKDF (reference sequence). CDR3: CATSGLRQGQNNEQFF. In DNA form, the CDR3 reads TGTGCCACCAGCGGCTTGAGACAGGGGCAGAACAATGAGCAGTTCTTC.